Sequencing of this T cell receptor (beta chain) was carried out in a study of T-cell memory formation after mild COVID-19. Germline lookup yields CDR1 LGHNA and CDR2 YSLEER. The ends lost 5 bases at V and 5 bases at J; junction bases unmatched: 9. The CDR3 sequence is 16 residues long. General study points: CD4+ contracting clones lay mainly in CM and EM, CD8+ ones in EMRA. Clones shrinking from day 15 to 85 showed even CD4/CD8 mixes; later expanders tilted CD4+.

Comments on this clonotype: Its target is not known.

Constant-segment primers and 5'RACE yielded cDNA libraries for TCR alpha and TCR beta, each carrying sample barcodes and UMIs. TCRdb recomputed calls from the 5' RACE reads with MiXCR, one row per CDR3 protein. Counted here are around 340,000 distinct CDR3 sequences, 10% to 15% occurring once; the ten biggest clones make up about a fifth. Sequencing was carried out using PBMCs or a T cell subset sorted from them (not recorded which). This clonotype was sampled from a man younger than 30 who had mild COVID-19 (a few samples of this study predate the infection). Cell type and time point are not known. The chain uses TRBV4-3 and TRBJ2-2; the match to TRBD1 covers 9 bases. CDR3 nucleotides: TGCGCCAGCAGCGGGTGGGACAGGGATCGGACCGGGGAGCTGTTTTTT. Its translation is CASSGWDRDRTGELFF.